The 27 T cell receptor beta chains reported below all come from one sample, sequenced in a study of post-analysis software for immune sequencing data (dated by TCRdb to between 2014 and 2017). What these receptors recognize is not known. Libraries were made using PCR. The sequencing machine was an Illumina HiSeq 2500. To reduce PCR and sequencing biases, unique molecular identifiers were incorporated into the TCR beta cDNA libraries. TCRdb trimmed the raw reads at Q25, called clones with MiXCR and kept productive beta chains. Entries that share a CDR3 protein sequence are merged under the most common genes and DNA. This sample comprises roughly 730,000 distinct CDR3 sequences, roughly 30% of them detected only once. The ten largest clones capture more than 0.55% of the sample. Study-wide conclusions, independent of this receptor: Patients showed significantly higher frequencies than controls for five TRBV segments, among them TRBV5-6, TRBV5-1 and TRBV20-1.

The specimen sequenced was blood. These receptor sequences come from a girl aged 5 to 17 with multiple sclerosis.

The chain is built from TRBV9 and TRBJ2-1, with TRBD2 identical over 7 bases. The trim removed 3 bases at V and 15 bases at J, leaving 6 bases unmatched. This CDR3 comprises 11 residues. CDR1 is SGDLS and CDR2 is YYNGEE in the germline V gene. DNA of the CDR3: TGTGCCAGCAGCGGGACTAGGACGGTGTTCTTC. This gives the protein CASSGTRTVFF.

J is TRBJ2-7 and V is TRBV24-1; maybe TRBD1 (5 bases). Germline V CDR1 and CDR2: KGHDR, SFDVKD. The CDR3 contains 14 residues. Deletions cut 4 bases from V and 6 bases from J, with 15 bases between. CDR3 in amino acids: CATSDPGFSAEQYF. As DNA, the CDR3 is TGTGCCACCAGTGACCCAGGGTTCTCCGCCGAGCAGTACTTC.

The chain couples TRBV20-1 to TRBJ2-1, with 13 bases matching TRBD2. The CDR3 spans 18 residues. Germline V CDR1 and CDR2: DFQATT, SNEGSKA (reference sequence). The trim removed 0 bases at V and 2 bases at J, leaving 7 bases unmatched. The CDR3 region is CSARDTSGRAWAYNEQFF. CDR3 sequence (DNA): TGCAGTGCTAGAGATACTAGCGGGAGGGCCTGGGCCTACAATGAGCAGTTCTTC.

This clonotype occurred a few times. The rearrangement uses TRBV20-1 and TRBJ1-6, with a tentative D call TRBD1 (5 bases). CDR3 length: 14 residues. The V end was cut by 0 bases, the J end by 9 bases, with 12 bases between. Germline loops: CDR1 DFQATT, CDR2 SNEGSKA (reference sequence). CDR3 nucleotides: TGCAGTGCTAGAGATCGGAGTAGGGGTTCACCCCTCCACTTT. Encoded protein: CSARDRSRGSPLHF.

The gene calls are TRBV12-3 or TRBV12-4 and TRBJ2-3; no firm D call. This CDR3 region has 13 residues. V dropped 7 bases and J dropped 0 bases, with 8 bases sitting between them. Here the CDR3 reads CASTQPSTDTQYF. The CDR3 bases are TGTGCCAGCACCCAGCCGAGCACAGATACGCAGTATTTT.

This clonotype was recorded a few times. The V call is TRBV5-6, the J call TRBJ1-5; possibly TRBD1 for D (6 bases). V was clipped by 1 base and J by 5 bases, with 16 bases between them. Looked up from germline, CDR1 is SGHDT and CDR2 is YYEEEE. The CDR3 is made up of 16 amino acids. CDR3 coding DNA: TGTGCCAGCAGCTTGTGGTCGGGGACAAGATATCAGCCCCAGCATTTT. It yields the protein CASSLWSGTRYQPQHF.

The chain links TRBV18 to TRBJ2-7; D ambiguous. V lost 4 bases, J lost 5 bases, and 12 bases lay in between. The CDR3 has 13 amino acids. The germline gives CDR1 KGHSH, CDR2 LQKENI. The CDR3 sequence: CASSLGRKDEQYF. CDR3 nucleotide sequence: TGTGCCAGCTCACTGGGTAGAAAGGACGAGCAGTACTTC. The whole variable domain, remainder taken from reference TRBV18 and TRBJ2-7, is NAGVMQNPRHLVRRRGQEARLRCSPMKGHSHVYWYRQLPEEGLKFMVYLQKENIIDESGMPKERFSAEFPKEGPSILRIQQVVRGDSAAYFCASSLGRKDEQYFGPGTRLTVT.

With respect to this clonotype: At one end the junction does not follow the germline gene, possibly because of a read error. The genes are TRBV20-1 and TRBJ2-7; D gene uncertain. The CDR3 loop spans 12 amino acids. CDR1 and CDR2 from the germline V gene are DFQATT and SNEGSKA (reference sequence). CDR3 nucleotide sequence: TGCAGGGCTACTGGCACGTCCTACGAGCAGTACTTC. Its translation is CRATGTSYEQYF.

This clonotype occurred a few times. V gene TRBV5-1 combines with J gene TRBJ2-7; the D call may be TRBD1 or TRBD2 (6 bases each). Deletions cut 5 bases from V and 0 bases from J, with 18 bases between. Germline lookup yields CDR1 SGHRS and CDR2 YFSETQ. This CDR3 has 16 amino acids. The CDR3 sequence is CASRSKGGKISYEQYF. Written as DNA, the CDR3 is TGCGCCAGCAGGTCCAAAGGGGGGAAAATCTCCTACGAGCAGTACTTC.

This clonotype was seen a handful of times. The chain employs TRBV5-6 and TRBJ2-7; TRBD2 is a possible D gene (7 bases). The germline V gene has CDR1 SGHDT and CDR2 YYEEEE. V lost 0 bases and J lost 3, with 19 bases in between. CDR3 size: 17 residues. As DNA, the CDR3 is TGTGCCAGCAGCTTGGAACTGGGCGGGGGCGGACTCTACGAGCAGTACTTC. This gives the protein CASSLELGGGGLYEQYF.

Ten or more counts support this clonotype. The chain has TRBV5-1 and TRBJ2-7; maybe TRBD1 (6 bases). The CDR3 spans 14 residues. Deletions cut 2 bases from V and 1 base from J, with 10 bases between. Per germline, CDR1 SGHRS and CDR2 YFSETQ. CDR3 region: CASSLTGTSYEQYF. For the CDR3, the DNA is TGCGCCAGCAGCTTAACCGGGACATCCTACGAGCAGTACTTC.

In its sample, this clonotype was seen a few times. The chain carries TRBV5-6 and TRBJ2-7; the D gene could be TRBD1 or TRBD2 (6 bases each). The V end lost 4 bases, the J end lost 3 bases, and 20 bases lay between the germline ends. The CDR3 totals 16 residues. Germline CDR1 SGHDT, CDR2 YYEEEE. The CDR3 nucleotides are TGTGCCAGCAGCCCGGGAGTGGGGACAACTTTCTACGAGCAGTACTTC. This translates into CASSPGVGTTFYEQYF.

The genes are TRBV6-5 and TRBJ1-1; 11 bases line up with TRBD1. The CDR3 runs to 16 residues. CDR1 is MNHEY, CDR2 SVGAGI, per germline. Losses at the gene ends were 0 bases for V and 7 bases for J; bases not matched to a gene: 7. The CDR3 spells CASSYSRGQGVGEAFF. CDR3 DNA sequence: TGTGCCAGCAGTTACTCCAGGGGACAGGGGGTCGGTGAAGCTTTCTTT.

This chain links TRBV5-1 with TRBJ1-2; TRBD1 aligns across 8 bases. This CDR3 spans 15 amino acids. V was clipped by 4 bases and J by 2 bases; unmatched bases: 7. Germline V lookup: CDR1 SGHRS, CDR2 YFSETQ. The CDR3 DNA sequence: TGCGCCAGCAGCCCAAGGCAGGGGGCGAACTATGGCTACACCTTC. Translation: CASSPRQGANYGYTF.

The chain couples TRBV2 to TRBJ2-3; D remains unclear. Trimming left V 9 bases short and J 0 bases short, with 16 bases between. Per the germline V gene, CDR1 is SNHLY and CDR2 is FYNNEI. The CDR3 is 15 amino acids. CDR3 sequence: CARDLRRASTDTQYF. The CDR3 region has the DNA TGTGCCAGGGACCTCCGAAGGGCAAGCACAGATACGCAGTATTTT.

This clonotype was counted a few times. The rearrangement links TRBV15 to TRBJ2-4; possibly TRBD2 for D (5 bases). V gave up 5 bases and J gave up 5 bases, with 13 bases separating them. The CDR3 totals 14 residues. Looked up from germline, CDR1 is LNHNV and CDR2 is YYDKDF (reference sequence). CDR3 DNA sequence: TGTGCCACCAGCGGAGGAGCCCTCCAAAACATTCAGTACTTC. This translates into CATSGGALQNIQYF.

This clonotype has more than one count but fewer than ten. No conserved phenylalanine or tryptophan is present at the end of the CDR3, so a read error is the likely explanation. V and J are TRBV7-2 and TRBJ2-7; D possibly corresponds to TRBD2 (5 bases). There are 14 residues in the CDR3. The germline V gene encodes CDR1 SGHTA and CDR2 FQGNSA. The V end was cut by 5 bases, the J end by 1 base, with 12 bases between. The CDR3 here is CASSNRRGSYEQYL. CDR3 DNA sequence: TGTGCCAGCAGCAACCGTCGGGGTTCCTACGAGCAGTACTTA.

For this clonotype: A read error may account for a junction end that differs from germline. Here the CDR3 reads CSAADRGNRPQHF. The CDR3 DNA sequence: TGCAGCGCCGCCGACAGGGGCAATCGGCCCCAGCATTTT. This chain joins TRBV29-1 and TRBJ1-5; 8 bases fit TRBD1. The CDR3 is 13 amino acids. The germline CDR1 and CDR2 sequences are SQVTM and ANQGSEA.

This clonotype was seen a handful of times. The rearrangement links TRBV9 to TRBJ2-7, with 10 positions matching TRBD2. The germline CDR1 and CDR2 sequences are SGDLS and YYNGEE. V trimming: 3 bases; J trimming: 4 bases; junction bases outside the gene matches: 1. The CDR3 spans 13 residues. The CDR3 spells CASSASGRYEQYF. CDR3 nucleotides: TGTGCCAGCAGCGCTAGCGGGAGATACGAGCAGTACTTC.

This clonotype was recorded a few times. CDR3 amino acids: CASSFRREGLPDTQYF. For the CDR3, the DNA is TGTGCCAGCAGCTTTCGGAGGGAGGGCCTCCCAGATACGCAGTATTTT. The chain combines TRBV7-2 with TRBJ2-3, with 7 bases that match TRBD2. The V and J ends lost 3 bases and 4 bases, in that order; junction bases with no gene match: 10. The CDR3 covers 16 residues. CDR1 and CDR2 from the germline V gene are SGHTA and FQGNSA.

Comments on this clonotype: Mismatch with germline at one junction end may stem from a read error. The chain's CDR3 is CASSQDGGRGYNEQFF. For the CDR3, the DNA is TGCGCCAGCAGTCAAGATGGCGGGAGGGGGTACAATGAGCAGTTCTTC. V gene TRBV4-1 combines with J gene TRBJ2-1; 9 nucleotides match TRBD2. Germline CDR1 and CDR2: MGHRA and YSYEKL. The CDR3 spans 16 residues.

A few counts support this clonotype. The CDR3 region is CASSGRPDDEQFF. CDR3 DNA sequence: TGTGCCAGCTCAGGACGGCCAGACGATGAGCAGTTCTTC. The chain links TRBV18 to TRBJ2-1; D is unresolved. Germline V gene data show CDR1 as KGHSH and CDR2 as LQKENI. The CDR3 has 13 amino acids. V lost 5 bases and J lost 8, with 13 bases in between.

The chain combines TRBV5-1 with TRBJ2-1; 7 bases line up with TRBD1. CDR3 size: 13 residues. Germline V gene data show CDR1 as SGHRS and CDR2 as YFSETQ. Germline trimming cut 0 bases from V and 10 bases from J; bases unmatched to any gene: 4. The CDR3 region is CASSLGQGVEQFF. Written as DNA, the CDR3 is TGCGCCAGCAGCTTGGGACAGGGTGTCGAGCAGTTCTTC.

Points on this clonotype: This may come from a read error, since a much larger clone is one base off. The V call is TRBV27, the J call TRBJ1-1, with D unresolved. CDR3 length: 13 amino acids. The germline CDR1 and CDR2 sequences are MNHEY and SMNVEV (reference sequence). V shed 6 bases and J shed 1 base, with 9 bases lying between them. CDR3 loop: CASRFHKNTEAFF. CDR3 DNA sequence: TGTGCCAGCAGGTTCCATAAGAACACTGAAGCTTTCTTT.

Comment on this clonotype: One junction end disagrees with the germline gene, perhaps due to a read error. This CDR3 is CAGSWGQRETQYF. The CDR3 DNA reads TGTGCCGGCAGCTGGGGACAGCGGGAGACCCAGTACTTC. V and J are TRBV7-2 and TRBJ2-5; 7 nucleotides align to TRBD1. This CDR3 comprises 13 residues. Germline V lookup: CDR1 SGHTA, CDR2 FQGNSA.

V usage is TRBV29-1 and J usage is TRBJ2-1; TRBD1 matches 7 bases. V was pared by 6 bases and J by 5 bases, with 4 bases of the junction left unmatched. The length of the CDR3 is 12 residues. Germline CDR1 is SQVTM and CDR2 is ANQGSEA. The CDR3 region is CSVNRGNNEQFF. The DNA for the CDR3 is TGCAGCGTGAACAGGGGAAACAATGAGCAGTTCTTC.

CDR3 sequence: CASSPNSGSPQFF. CDR3 bases: TGTGCCAGCTCACCCAATAGCGGGAGCCCGCAGTTCTTC. The chain has TRBV18 and TRBJ2-1; 9 nucleotides line up with TRBD2. This CDR3 spans 13 amino acids. V lost 3 bases and J lost 12; bases outside the gene matches: 6. From germline, CDR1 is KGHSH and CDR2 LQKENI.